The 31 T cell receptor beta chains reported below all come from one sample, sequenced in a study of shared clonotypes between healthy human individuals. TCRdb's table, derived via immunoSEQ multiplex PCR, lists solely in-frame clones and lacks some. This table holds about 2.4 million clones, roughly nine tenths found once. What was sequenced was naive CD4+ T cells sorted from blood. As for subset: CD45RA+ positively selected. Source of these receptors: a man between 18 and 29 years old in good health.

The J gene is TRBJ1-3, the V gene TRBV30; no clear D. V was trimmed by 0 bases and J by 1 base, leaving 7 bases between them. The CDR3 is made up of 14 amino acids. Germline V gives CDR1 GTSNPN, CDR2 SVGIG (reference sequence). CDR3 coding DNA: TGTGCCTGGAGTGTAAGAGTATCTGGAAACACCATATATTTT. The encoded protein is CAWSVRVSGNTIYF. Full variable domain (rest looked up from reference TRBV30 and TRBJ1-3): SQTIHQWPATLVQPVGSPLSLECTVEGTSNPNLYWYRQAAGRGLQLLFYSVGIGQISSEVPQNLSASRPQDRQFILSSKKLLLSDSGFYLCAWSVRVSGNTIYFGEGSWLTVV.

To note about this clone: Other DNA variants within this sample encode the same CDR3. The chain links TRBV5-1 to TRBJ1-3; D uncertain. Per germline, CDR1 SGHRS and CDR2 YFSETQ. The length of the CDR3 is 14 residues. V gave up 0 bases and J gave up 4 bases, with 8 bases separating them. CDR3 residues: CASSLVGSGNTIYF. CDR3 nucleotide sequence: TGCGCCAGCAGCTTGGTGGGCTCCGGAAACACCATATATTTT.

V is TRBV2 and J is TRBJ2-3; the D is unclear. Per the germline V gene, CDR1 is SNHLY and CDR2 is FYNNEI. The CDR3 is 15 residues long. V was cut by 3 bases and J by 0 bases, with 10 bases left in between. CDR3 DNA sequence: TGTGCCAGCAGTGATGTGGGGTTTAGCACAGATACGCAGTATTTT. Translating it yields CASSDVGFSTDTQYF.

This clone is a singleton in its sample. This sequence joins TRBV29-1 and TRBJ2-7; D is possibly TRBD1 (6 bases). CDR3 length: 14 amino acids. CDR1 is SQVTM, CDR2 ANQGSEA, per germline. The V end lost 1 base, the J end lost 2 bases, and 12 bases lay between the germline ends. In DNA, the CDR3 is TGCAGCGTTGAAGCCGGGACACGGCCCTACGAGCAGTACTTC. Translating gives CSVEAGTRPYEQYF.

This chain links TRBV19 with TRBJ2-2; maybe TRBD1 (6 bases). The CDR3 spans 13 residues. Trimming pared 7 bases from V and 6 bases from J, leaving 12 bases between. CDR1 is LNHDA and CDR2 is SQIVND in the germline V gene (reference sequence). CDR3: CASTTTGSGELFF. The CDR3 DNA reads TGTGCCAGTACCACAACAGGGTCCGGGGAGCTGTTTTTT.

A remark on this clone: Additional DNA sequences in this sample encode the identical CDR3. The V gene is TRBV28, the J gene TRBJ1-3, with D maybe TRBD1 (6 bases). This CDR3 comprises 15 residues. Trimming took 7 bases from V and 0 from J, leaving 13 bases between them. Germline values: CDR1 MDHEN, CDR2 SYDVKM. The CDR3 DNA reads TGTGCCAGCACTCGGGACACTAACTCTGGAAACACCATATATTTT. This gives the protein CASTRDTNSGNTIYF.

This chain links TRBV4-3 with TRBJ2-1; TRBD2 aligns across 10 bases. Germline V gene lookup returns CDR1 LGHNA and CDR2 YSLEER. J was trimmed by 4 bases and V by 0 bases; bases with no gene match: 9. This CDR3 contains 18 residues. CDR3 loop: CASSQDLIGLADYNEQFF. The CDR3 DNA follows: TGCGCCAGCAGCCAAGATCTTATCGGACTAGCGGATTACAATGAGCAGTTCTTC.

The chain joins TRBV2 to TRBJ2-7, with a weak D call TRBD2 (5 bases). The germline gives CDR1 SNHLY, CDR2 FYNNEI. The CDR3 is made up of 14 amino acids. V lost 5 bases and J 4 bases, leaving 15 bases between the germline ends. As DNA, the CDR3 is TGTGCCAGCAGTATAACGGGGTCGGGTTACGAGCAGTACTTC. Amino acid sequence: CASSITGSGYEQYF. The entire variable domain, with the rest obtained from reference TRBV2 and TRBJ2-7, is as follows: EPEVTQTPSHQVTQMGQEVILRCVPISNHLYFYWYRQILGQKVEFLVSFYNNEISEKSEIFDDQFSVERPDGSNFTLKIRSTKLEDSAMYFCASSITGSGYEQYFGPGTRLTVT.

This clone appeared a few times. This chain uses TRBV6-6 with TRBJ1-5; D remains ambiguous. The germline CDR1 and CDR2 sequences are MNHNY and SVGAGI (reference sequence). The CDR3 is 15 residues long. The V and J ends lost 5 bases and 8 bases respectively, with 19 bases between them. CDR3 sequence reads: CASSLGSLMMEPQHF. CDR3 nucleotides: TGTGCCAGCAGTCTTGGCAGCCTCATGATGGAGCCCCAGCATTTT.

The sample holds one count of this clone. The chain couples TRBV28 to TRBJ2-7, with D maybe TRBD2 (7 bases). The CDR3 extends over 15 amino acids. The germline V and J ends were trimmed by 5 bases and 4 bases, with 18 bases remaining between them. Germline CDR1 and CDR2: MDHEN and SYDVKM. The CDR3 DNA sequence: TGTGCCAGCAGTCGCTCGGGGGGCTATACTTACGAGCAGTACTTC. It translates to CASSRSGGYTYEQYF.

Only one count was recorded for this clone. V usage is TRBV2 and J usage is TRBJ2-2, with D perhaps assigned TRBD1 or TRBD2 (5 bases each). The CDR3 extends over 16 amino acids. CDR1 is SNHLY, CDR2 FYNNEI, per germline. V lost 8 bases, J lost 0 bases, and 16 bases lay in between. In DNA form, the CDR3 reads TGTGCCAGCGGCGTTTTGGGACGGCCGAACACCGGGGAGCTGTTTTTT. Translation gives CASGVLGRPNTGELFF.

The V gene is TRBV18, the J gene TRBJ1-5, with 7 nucleotides matching TRBD1. Germline lookup yields CDR1 KGHSH and CDR2 LQKENI. The J segment lost 9 bases and the V segment lost 2 bases, leaving 4 bases of the junction unmatched. The CDR3 consists of 13 residues. The CDR3 bases are TGTGCCAGCTCACCAGACAGGGATCTGCCCCAGCATTTT. This encodes CASSPDRDLPQHF.

The CDR3 bases are TGTGCCAGCAGCTACTGGACAGGGGAAGCTTTCTTT. Translating gives CASSYWTGEAFF. The V gene is TRBV5-6, the J gene TRBJ1-1, with 8 bases lining up with TRBD1. Losses at the gene ends were 3 bases for V and 8 bases for J; bases not matched to a gene: 3. Germline V gives CDR1 SGHDT, CDR2 YYEEEE. This CDR3 has 12 residues.

As for this clone: The same CDR3 also results from other DNA sequences found in this sample. V gene TRBV28 combines with J gene TRBJ1-2, with D unresolved. Germline CDR1 reads MDHEN; CDR2 reads SYDVKM. The CDR3 is 11 amino acids. V was shortened by 3 bases and J by 8 bases, with 7 bases between the two germline ends. For the CDR3, the DNA is TGTGCCAGCAGTTTGGGGTTCGGCTACACCTTC. Its protein is CASSLGFGYTF.

On this clone: Other DNA sequences in the sample encode the same CDR3. The gene calls are TRBV5-4 and TRBJ2-2; no definite D call. Germline CDR1 SGHNT, CDR2 YYREEE (reference sequence). The CDR3 sequence is 12 residues long. V was clipped by 0 bases and J by 7 bases, with 4 bases between them. The CDR3 sequence is CASSLVGGELFF. In DNA form, the CDR3 reads TGTGCCAGCAGCTTGGTCGGCGGGGAGCTGTTTTTT.

This clone was observed a single time. The chain employs TRBV9 and TRBJ2-3; 10 bases fit TRBD2. The CDR3 loop spans 16 amino acids. V lost 3 bases, J lost 2 bases, and 6 bases stayed unmatched. CDR1 and CDR2 (germline): SGDLS, YYNGEE. The CDR3 nucleotides are TGTGCCAGCAGCGCCCGGACTAGCGGCTTCACAGATACGCAGTATTTT. Amino acid sequence: CASSARTSGFTDTQYF.

In its sample, this clone was seen once. V and J are TRBV10-3 and TRBJ1-1; TRBD1 matches at 8 bases. The germline CDR1 and CDR2 sequences are ENHRY and SYGVKD. V lost 10 bases, J lost 5 bases, and 9 bases stayed unmatched. This CDR3 has 13 amino acids. The CDR3 loop reads CATSDRGGTEAFF. The CDR3 region has the DNA TGTGCCACCTCAGACAGGGGAGGAACTGAAGCTTTCTTT.

This clone was seen a single time. Distinct nucleotide sequences in the sample also encode this CDR3. The V gene is TRBV9, the J gene TRBJ2-7; TRBD2 matches 7 bases. CDR1 is SGDLS and CDR2 is YYNGEE in the germline V gene. This CDR3 contains 14 residues. Trimming removed 0 bases from V and 4 bases from J; junction bases left unmatched: 4. The CDR3 protein is CASSVGGSGYEQYF. In DNA, the CDR3 is TGTGCCAGCAGCGTAGGCGGGAGTGGGTACGAGCAGTACTTC. The full variable domain, rest sourced from reference TRBV9 and TRBJ2-7, is DSGVTQTPKHLITATGQRVTLRCSPRSGDLSVYWYQQSLDQGLQFLIQYYNGEERAKGNILERFSAQQFPDLHSELNLSSLELGDSALYFCASSVGGSGYEQYFGPGTRLTVT.

The chain carries TRBV7-2 and TRBJ2-7; D gene ambiguous. From germline, CDR1 is SGHTA and CDR2 FQGNSA. The CDR3 runs to 15 residues. Trimming took 0 bases from V and 2 from J, leaving 11 bases between them. CDR3 in DNA: TGTGCCAGCAGCTTAGCGCACGGGTCCCCCTACGAGCAGTACTTC. It translates to CASSLAHGSPYEQYF.

The V and J genes are TRBV6-9 and TRBJ2-7; 12 bases match TRBD1. The CDR3 has 14 amino acids. The V segment lost 6 bases and the J segment 5 bases; nucleotides outside the gene matches: 5. Germline lookup yields CDR1 MNHGY and CDR2 SVAAGI. The chain's CDR3 is CASRLGQGANEQYF. The CDR3 DNA is TGTGCCAGCAGATTGGGACAGGGGGCGAACGAGCAGTACTTC.

The chain links TRBV7-2 to TRBJ1-5; D unresolved. Germline assignment: CDR1 SGHTA and CDR2 FQGNSA. The CDR3 totals 13 residues. The V and J ends lost 5 bases and 7 bases respectively, with 12 bases between them. The CDR3, as DNA: TGTGCCAGCAGCCTGGGTCAGCAGCAGCCCCAGCATTTT. It yields the protein CASSLGQQQPQHF.

This chain links TRBV11-2 with TRBJ2-7; the D gene is possibly TRBD2 (5 bases). The CDR3 has 14 residues. Trimming removed 1 base from V and 7 bases from J, with 14 bases in between. Germline CDR1 SGHAT, CDR2 FQNNGV. The chain's CDR3 is CASSLVDLSGEQYF. The CDR3 nucleotides are TGTGCCAGCAGCTTAGTGGACCTCTCGGGGGAGCAGTACTTC. The full variable domain, rest sourced from reference TRBV11-2 and TRBJ2-7, is EAGVAQSPRYKIIEKRQSVAFWCNPISGHATLYWYQQILGQGPKLLIQFQNNGVVDDSQLPKDRFSAERLKGVDSTLKIQPAKLEDSAVYLCASSLVDLSGEQYFGPGTRLTVT.

The J gene is TRBJ2-2, the V gene TRBV28, with no clear D. CDR1 is MDHEN, CDR2 SYDVKM, per germline. The CDR3 totals 13 residues. Trimming took off 5 bases at V and 1 base at J, with 5 bases between the two ends. CDR3 DNA sequence: TGTGCCAGCAGTCACAGGAACACCGGGGAGCTGTTTTTT. Protein: CASSHRNTGELFF.

The CDR3, as DNA: TGTGCCAGCAGTTTAGGTCAGGTGGGCACCGGGGAGCTGTTTTTT. Amino acids: CASSLGQVGTGELFF. The rearrangement links TRBV28 to TRBJ2-2, with D hard to call. Germline values: CDR1 MDHEN, CDR2 SYDVKM. Deletions cut 2 bases from V and 4 bases from J, with 11 bases between. The length of the CDR3 is 15 residues.

The rearrangement links TRBV4-1 to TRBJ2-1, with D hard to call. The CDR3 runs to 14 residues. The ends were cut back, 2 bases at V and 3 bases at J, with 8 bases in the middle. Germline values: CDR1 MGHRA, CDR2 YSYEKL. CDR3 residues: CASSQPLDYNEQFF. In DNA, the CDR3 is TGCGCCAGCAGCCAACCCCTGGACTACAATGAGCAGTTCTTC.

The chain carries TRBV4-1 and TRBJ2-1; TRBD2 matches at 10 bases. The CDR3 consists of 19 residues. Germline CDR1 is MGHRA and CDR2 is YSYEKL. The junction had 13 bases not matched to a gene; V was cut back by 1 base and J by 4 bases. The CDR3 DNA reads as TGCGCCAGCAGCCAAGTAAAGAGGGGGACTAGCGTCAAATACAATGAGCAGTTCTTC. Its protein is CASSQVKRGTSVKYNEQFF.

The genes are TRBV13 and TRBJ2-1; a weak D match, TRBD2 (6 bases). CDR3 size: 15 residues. The germline CDR1 and CDR2 sequences are PRHDT and FYEKMQ (reference sequence). Trimming pared 1 base from V and 6 bases from J, leaving 13 bases between. The DNA for the CDR3 is TGTGCCAGCAGCTTAGTTGGGACTGGGGGCAATGAGCAGTTCTTC. This codes for CASSLVGTGGNEQFF.

The chain links TRBV5-6 to TRBJ2-5, with 9 bases lining up with TRBD2. CDR1 SGHDT and CDR2 YYEEEE come from the germline V gene. V gave up 1 base and J gave up 2 bases; unmatched junction bases: 15. This CDR3 spans 19 amino acids. DNA of the CDR3: TGTGCCAGCAGCTTGAGGTTTGCGGCGGGGGGGCCGGAGCAAGAGACCCAGTACTTC. The encoded protein is CASSLRFAAGGPEQETQYF.

This rearrangement joins TRBV14 to TRBJ1-5; D remains ambiguous. CDR1 is SGHDN, CDR2 FVKESK, per germline. V was shortened by 4 bases and J by 16 bases, with 20 bases between the two germline ends. This CDR3 is 13 amino acids long. The CDR3 spells CASSPSVAGPRHF. The CDR3 nucleotides read TGTGCCAGCAGCCCTAGTGTCGCGGGTCCAAGACATTTT. Based on the CDR3 plus reference TRBV14 and TRBJ1-5, the full variable domain is EAGVTQFPSHSVIEKGQTVTLRCDPISGHDNLYWYRRVMGKEIKFLLHFVKESKQDESGMPNNRFLAERTGGTYSTLKVQPAELEDSGVYFCASSPSVAGPRHFGDGTRLSIL.

The V gene is TRBV5-4, the J gene TRBJ2-3; 8 bases agree with TRBD2. The CDR3 length is 17 residues. CDR1 and CDR2 (germline): SGHNT, YYREEE (reference sequence). V dropped 0 bases and J dropped 1; count of bases not matched to a gene: 7. The CDR3 DNA reads TGTGCCAGCAGCTTGGCGACCCCGGGGGGGGGCACAGATACGCAGTATTTT. This sequence encodes CASSLATPGGGTDTQYF.

This sequence joins TRBV5-6 and TRBJ2-2, with 8 bases fitting TRBD1. CDR1 SGHDT and CDR2 YYEEEE come from the germline V gene. The V and J ends lost 4 bases and 4 bases, in that order; junction bases with no gene match: 6. The CDR3 contains 15 residues. CDR3 sequence (DNA): TGTGCCAGCAGCCCAGACAGGGGATTCACCGGGGAGCTGTTTTTT. Translation: CASSPDRGFTGELFF.